This record looks at one TCR beta chain sequence and its context. The target antigen is unknown. The CDR3 has 15 residues. Trimming at V came to 6 bases and at J to 4 bases, leaving 13 bases not matched to a gene. The germline V gene encodes CDR1 GTSNPN and CDR2 SVGIG (reference sequence). This sample was taken from a study of T cells in localized non-small cell lung cancer. Regarding the study as a whole: Turning up in adjacent lung were a median approximately 60 of the top 100 tumor clones. Longer overall survival was linked to higher blood T cell density. Only one tumor region was sequenced, so heterogeneity remains possible. Clonality of T cells reached its maximum in uninvolved adjacent lung, surpassing tumor.

The repertoire was sequenced with immunoSEQ multiplex PCR; TCRdb's copy has only in-frame clones and lacks some. The top ten clones hold nearly 9.5% of a sample with about 83,000 clones, around 80% of them seen once. The J gene is TRBJ1-1, the V gene TRBV30; 8 positions match TRBD1. This receptor was identified in a female donor over 55 with stage I lung adenocarcinoma. Sample: peripheral blood, taken before any cancer treatment. This CDR3 reads CACNGQGYTGTEAFF. The DNA for the CDR3 is TGTGCCTGCAATGGACAGGGATATACGGGCACTGAAGCTTTCTTT.